The 17 T cell receptor beta chains below all came from one sample that was sequenced in a study of cytotoxic CD8 clonotypes in ibrutinib-treated CLL. Profiled with immunoSEQ multiplex PCR; TCRdb holds only in-frame clones, not every one. The table has 75,000 to 90,000 clones, over 65% seen once. The specimen comprised PBMCs, sampled after 24 months of ibrutinib treatment. These receptors were taken from a human donor with chronic lymphocytic leukemia.

The chain uses TRBV18 and TRBJ2-7; possibly TRBD1 for D (5 bases). Germline CDR1 and CDR2: KGHSH and LQKENI. The V end was cut by 3 bases, the J end by 0 bases, with 9 bases between. The CDR3 length is 14 residues. The CDR3 nucleotides read TGTGCCAGCTCACCCCAAGACAGCTCCTACGAGCAGTACTTC. As protein: CASSPQDSSYEQYF.

The chain joins TRBV6-6 to TRBJ2-2, with 7 positions matching TRBD1. CDR1 is MNHNY, CDR2 SVGAGI, per germline (reference sequence). After removal of 7 bases from V and 5 bases from J, the junction contained 1 base not matched to a gene. The CDR3 totals 12 residues. The CDR3 reads CASTGGTGELFF. In nucleotides, the CDR3 is TGTGCCAGCACAGGGGGTACCGGGGAGCTGTTTTTT.

The gene calls are TRBV18 and TRBJ2-7; the D gene is possibly TRBD2 (5 bases). Germline CDR1 and CDR2: KGHSH and LQKENI. Trimming pared 3 bases from V and 9 bases from J, leaving 12 bases between. CDR3 size: 12 residues. The CDR3 DNA sequence: TGTGCCAGCTCACCGGAGCCCGGAGGGCAGTACTTC. Its translation is CASSPEPGGQYF.

This sequence joins TRBV27 and TRBJ2-7, with TRBD2 matching over 8 bases. J lost 2 bases, V lost 5 bases, and 8 bases had no gene match. The germline CDR1 and CDR2 sequences are MNHEY and SMNVEV (reference sequence). CDR3 length equals 15 residues. CDR3 DNA: TGTGCCAGCAGTGAAATAGCGGGAACCGCCTACGAGCAGTACTTC. Protein: CASSEIAGTAYEQYF.

This rearrangement joins TRBV27 to TRBJ1-4; D unclear. The V and J ends lost 5 bases and 3 bases respectively, with 13 bases between them. This CDR3 comprises 15 residues. Germline CDR1 reads MNHEY; CDR2 reads SMNVEV (reference sequence). CDR3 in amino acids: CASSDRPGSNEKLFF. The CDR3 region has the DNA TGTGCCAGCAGTGATCGCCCCGGTTCTAATGAAAAACTGTTTTTT.

The gene calls are TRBV18 and TRBJ2-1; D gene ambiguous. CDR1 and CDR2 from the germline V gene are KGHSH and LQKENI. V was cut by 2 bases and J by 4 bases, with 6 bases left in between. This CDR3 has 13 amino acids. The CDR3, as DNA: TGTGCCAGCTCACCAACAGAATACAATGAGCAGTTCTTC. Translating gives CASSPTEYNEQFF.

The rearrangement joins TRBV5-1 to TRBJ1-2, with 8 bases that match TRBD1. The CDR3 runs to 15 residues. V lost 4 bases, J lost 4 bases, and 9 bases stayed unmatched. Germline CDR1 is SGHRS and CDR2 is YFSETQ. CDR3 residues: CASSPPTGDAYGYTF. The CDR3 DNA is TGCGCCAGCAGCCCACCGACAGGGGATGCCTATGGCTACACCTTC.

The gene calls are TRBV7-2 and TRBJ2-7; D gene unclear. The germline gives CDR1 SGHTA, CDR2 FQGNSA. CDR3 length: 15 residues. V was cut by 0 bases and J by 2 bases, with 11 bases left in between. CDR3 DNA: TGTGCCAGCAGCTTAGCGGTATGGAAAACCTACGAGCAGTACTTC. Its translation is CASSLAVWKTYEQYF.

The rearrangement uses TRBV9 and TRBJ2-2; D possibly corresponds to TRBD2 (6 bases). The germline V and J ends were trimmed by 0 bases and 3 bases, with 15 bases remaining between them. Per the germline V gene, CDR1 is SGDLS and CDR2 is YYNGEE. This CDR3 comprises 17 residues. The CDR3 bases are TGTGCCAGCAGCGTAGTCGGGGACTCCCGGTACACCGGGGAGCTGTTTTTT. Translating it yields CASSVVGDSRYTGELFF.

The chain joins TRBV5-5 to TRBJ2-5; the match to TRBD2 covers 9 bases. The CDR3 length is 15 residues. Trimming at V came to 0 bases and at J to 2 bases, leaving 2 bases not matched to a gene. Germline loops: CDR1 SGHKS, CDR2 YYEKEE (reference sequence). The CDR3 loop is CASSLGLAAQETQYF. The CDR3 DNA follows: TGTGCCAGCAGCTTGGGACTAGCGGCTCAAGAGACCCAGTACTTC.

The chain has TRBV29-1 and TRBJ2-5; D remains ambiguous. Trimming took 3 bases from V and 1 from J, leaving 6 bases between them. This CDR3 comprises 12 residues. The germline CDR1 and CDR2 sequences are SQVTM and ANQGSEA. CDR3 DNA: TGCAGCGTTGAGGCCAGCCAAGAGACCCAGTACTTC. Its protein product is CSVEASQETQYF.

The J gene is TRBJ1-5, the V gene TRBV7-2; D is possibly TRBD1 (5 bases). CDR1 SGHTA and CDR2 FQGNSA come from the germline V gene. The CDR3 is made up of 15 amino acids. V lost 1 base to trimming and J lost 3 bases, with 10 bases between them. The CDR3 DNA sequence: TGTGCCAGCAGCTTAGGATACAGGAACAATCAGCCCCAGCATTTT. It specifies CASSLGYRNNQPQHF. Complete variable domain (other parts from reference TRBV7-2 and TRBJ1-5): GAGVSQSPSNKVTEKGKDVELRCDPISGHTALYWYRQSLGQGLEFLIYFQGNSAPDKSGLPSDRFSAERTGGSVSTLTIQRTQQEDSAVYLCASSLGYRNNQPQHFGDGTRLSIL.

V is TRBV5-6 and J is TRBJ2-2; unclear D gene. Germline CDR1 is SGHDT and CDR2 is YYEEEE. Trimming took off 5 bases at V and 3 bases at J, with 11 bases between the two ends. The CDR3 spans 14 residues. In DNA, the CDR3 is TGTGCCAGCAGTCGACGGTGGGACACCGGGGAGCTGTTTTTT. Translation gives CASSRRWDTGELFF.

CDR3 bases: TGTGCCAGTAGGTCAGGGGGCGCGGGATATGAGCAGTTCTTC. It specifies CASRSGGAGYEQFF. The rearrangement joins TRBV19 to TRBJ2-1; 8 positions match TRBD1. The CDR3 is 14 amino acids. The junction had 9 bases not matched to a gene; V was cut back by 6 bases and J by 8 bases. From germline, CDR1 is LNHDA and CDR2 SQIVND (reference sequence).

The genes are TRBV28 and TRBJ2-1; D assignment may be TRBD1 or TRBD2 (5 bases each). Trimming took off 10 bases at V and 15 bases at J, with 13 bases between the two ends. The CDR3 totals 9 residues. Germline loops: CDR1 MDHEN, CDR2 SYDVKM. The CDR3 loop is CATGDLRFF. DNA of the CDR3: TGTGCCACCGGGGACCTTCGGTTCTTC.

The J gene is TRBJ2-2, the V gene TRBV7-3; D call uncertain. This CDR3 has 14 residues. V lost 2 bases, J lost 0 bases, and 4 bases lay in between. Germline loops: CDR1 SGHTA, CDR2 FQGTGA. The CDR3 sequence: CASSLHPNTGELFF. The CDR3 DNA sequence: TGTGCCAGCAGCTTACACCCGAACACCGGGGAGCTGTTTTTT.

This chain uses TRBV5-4 with TRBJ2-3; D uncertain. CDR3 length: 13 amino acids. Between the trimmed V and J ends, which lost 2 bases and 4 bases, there was a span of 8 bases. From germline, CDR1 is SGHNT and CDR2 YYREEE (reference sequence). The CDR3 sequence is CASSFIYSDTQYF. The CDR3 coding sequence is TGTGCCAGCAGCTTTATTTATTCAGATACGCAGTATTTT.